The next 16 T cell receptor beta chains were all read from a single sample in a study of control samples from healthy donors and cancer patients. The method was immunoSEQ multiplex PCR; TCRdb's version includes in-frame clones alone and lacks a portion of them. The sample shows 100,000 to 150,000 clones, about 91% of them seen only once. Sequencing was performed on blood. Every receptor here comes from a man between 18 and 35 years old in good health.

The gene calls are TRBV3-1 (or the pseudogene TRBV3-2) and TRBJ2-5, with 12 bases that match TRBD2. CDR1 LGHDT and CDR2 YNNKEL come from the germline V gene (reference sequence). V lost 1 base and J lost 2; bases outside the gene matches: 8. There are 18 residues in the CDR3. This CDR3 is CASSQVSSGGVFQETQYF. DNA of the CDR3: TGTGCCAGCAGCCAAGTGTCTAGCGGGGGGGTCTTTCAAGAGACCCAGTACTTC.

V gene TRBV6-5 combines with J gene TRBJ2-5, with 10 bases that match TRBD1. This CDR3 has 14 amino acids. Per germline, CDR1 MNHEY and CDR2 SVGAGI. Losses at the gene ends were 8 bases for V and 5 bases for J; bases not matched to a gene: 8. In nucleotides, the CDR3 is TGTGCCAGCCTAAAGACAGGGGGCAAGGAGACCCAGTACTTC. Protein product: CASLKTGGKETQYF.

The chain employs TRBV16 and TRBJ2-3; D gene uncertain. Trimming left V 4 bases short and J 4 bases short, with 18 bases between. The germline V gene encodes CDR1 KGHSY and CDR2 FQNENV. This CDR3 is 16 amino acids long. The CDR3 region is CASSPLQGLSPDTQYF. CDR3 coding DNA: TGTGCCAGCAGCCCGTTACAAGGGTTGTCCCCAGATACGCAGTATTTT.

CDR3 in amino acids: CASSQGTGFLAKNIQYF. The CDR3 DNA reads as TGTGCCAGCAGCCAGGGGACAGGATTCCTAGCCAAAAACATTCAGTACTTC. This sequence joins TRBV7-2 and TRBJ2-4; 8 bases map to TRBD1. Germline CDR1 SGHTA, CDR2 FQGNSA. The CDR3 has 17 residues. Losses at the gene ends were 5 bases for V and 0 bases for J; bases not matched to a gene: 9.

The rearrangement uses TRBV20-1 and TRBJ1-1; no clear D. Between the trimmed V and J ends, which lost 3 bases and 2 bases, there was a span of 4 bases. The germline gives CDR1 DFQATT, CDR2 SNEGSKA (reference sequence). There are 11 residues in the CDR3. The CDR3 reads CSASSNTEAFF. DNA for the CDR3: TGCAGTGCTAGCAGTAACACTGAAGCTTTCTTT.

V and J are TRBV2 and TRBJ2-2, with D perhaps TRBD2 (5 bases). Germline loops: CDR1 SNHLY, CDR2 FYNNEI. Trimming stripped 2 bases from V and 5 bases from J, with 24 bases between. The CDR3 has 19 amino acids. The CDR3 loop reads CASSEPWLRTRRGTGELFF. The CDR3 DNA sequence: TGTGCCAGCAGTGAACCCTGGTTACGAACGCGTCGAGGGACCGGGGAGCTGTTTTTT.

The gene calls are TRBV18 and TRBJ2-7; D is possibly TRBD1 (7 bases). Germline V CDR1 and CDR2: KGHSH, LQKENI. V lost 0 bases and J 3 bases, leaving 12 bases between the germline ends. CDR3 length: 15 residues. The CDR3 reads CASSPPEGAGYEQYF. The CDR3 bases are TGTGCCAGCTCACCACCGGAGGGGGCCGGCTACGAGCAGTACTTC.

The CDR3, as DNA: TGTGCCACCGACAGGGGATTTGAGGAAAAACTGTTTTTT. As protein: CATDRGFEEKLFF. This chain links TRBV6-5 with TRBJ1-4, with 8 nucleotides matching TRBD1. CDR3 length equals 13 residues. CDR1 and CDR2 (germline): MNHEY, SVGAGI. V lost 10 bases to trimming and J lost 8 bases; unmatched junction nucleotides: 9.

The chain carries TRBV12-5 and TRBJ2-1; D call uncertain. Trimming shortened V by 1 base and J by 6 bases, and 13 bases separated the two germline ends. Looked up from germline, CDR1 is LGHNT and CDR2 is FRNRAP. The CDR3 runs 15 residues. CDR3: CASGLGKGIGNEQFF. Written as DNA, the CDR3 is TGTGCTAGTGGTTTGGGGAAGGGCATAGGCAATGAGCAGTTCTTC.

This chain connects TRBV2 to TRBJ2-5; 16 bases match TRBD2. The CDR3 covers 15 residues. V shed 6 bases, J shed 9 bases, and the junction held 7 bases outside the gene matches. Germline CDR1 SNHLY, CDR2 FYNNEI. The CDR3 nucleotides read TGTGCCAGCAGCGAGCCGGGACTAGCGGGGGGGGCCCAGTACTTC. Its protein product is CASSEPGLAGGAQYF.

This clone appeared a few times. The genes are TRBV11-2 and TRBJ1-2; D remains unclear. Per germline, CDR1 SGHAT and CDR2 FQNNGV. This CDR3 comprises 13 residues. Trimming took off 4 bases at V and 0 bases at J, with 6 bases between the two ends. The CDR3 sequence is CASSSPPNYGYTF. CDR3 DNA sequence: TGTGCCAGCAGCTCCCCACCTAACTATGGCTACACCTTC.

The chain has TRBV5-4 and TRBJ2-1; D gene uncertain. The CDR3 runs to 13 residues. The V end was cut by 0 bases, the J end by 5 bases, with 6 bases between. Germline CDR1 and CDR2: SGHNT and YYREEE (reference sequence). The CDR3 region is CASSLAGNNEQFF. CDR3 bases: TGTGCCAGCAGCTTGGCGGGCAACAATGAGCAGTTCTTC.

This chain uses TRBV4-2 with TRBJ1-1; D might be TRBD1 (5 bases). The V and J ends lost 0 bases and 5 bases respectively, with 7 bases between them. CDR3 size: 13 residues. Germline CDR1 LGHNA, CDR2 YNFKEQ. The CDR3 protein is CASSQEGDTEAFF. The CDR3 coding sequence is TGTGCCAGCAGCCAAGAAGGGGATACTGAAGCTTTCTTT.

This chain uses TRBV10-1 with TRBJ1-5; D gene ambiguous. Per the germline V gene, CDR1 is WNHNN and CDR2 is SYGVQD (reference sequence). V was trimmed by 6 bases and J by 1 base, leaving 19 bases between them. CDR3 size: 17 residues. CDR3 bases: TGCGCCAGCAGGAGTGGGGAGCGGGTTTCAAGCAATCAGCCCCAGCATTTT. Protein sequence: CASRSGERVSSNQPQHF.

V gene TRBV30 combines with J gene TRBJ1-4; D call uncertain. This CDR3 has 12 residues. Trimming took off 1 base at V and 7 bases at J, with 7 bases between the two ends. The V gene's germline CDR1 is GTSNPN and CDR2 SVGIG (reference sequence). The chain's CDR3 is CAWSGMGEKLFF. The CDR3 coding sequence is TGTGCCTGGAGTGGAATGGGTGAAAAACTGTTTTTT. The complete variable domain, with remaining parts taken from reference TRBV30 and TRBJ1-4, reads SQTIHQWPATLVQPVGSPLSLECTVEGTSNPNLYWYRQAAGRGLQLLFYSVGIGQISSEVPQNLSASRPQDRQFILSSKKLLLSDSGFYLCAWSGMGEKLFFGSGTQLSVL.

This clone was found once. The chain employs TRBV2 and TRBJ1-6; D call uncertain. Between the trimmed V and J ends, which lost 5 bases and 0 bases, there was a span of 8 bases. CDR1 SNHLY and CDR2 FYNNEI come from the germline V gene. The CDR3 has 15 amino acids. The CDR3 DNA is TGTGCCAGCAGTTTCACACGCTCCTATAATTCACCCCTCCACTTT. Translating gives CASSFTRSYNSPLHF.